This TCR beta chain was captured by sequencing in a study of cytomegalovirus exposure and HLA in healthy donors. Findings of the study overall: Earlier findings revealed that most TCR beta V segments proved productive either about 90% or about 30% of the time. Diagnosis of cytomegalovirus status made by the classifier reportedly showed high specificity and sensitivity. Rare TCR sequences dominated, though some public TCRs recurred in many donors. A later analysis reportedly found that, within productive TCRs, an Asian-associated ancestry cluster had fewer N-insertions than the mean observed across the roughly 690 donors.

The PCR contained 60 Vbeta and 13 Jbeta primers. Profiled with immunoSEQ multiplex PCR; TCRdb holds only in-frame clones, not every one. The sample records some 130,000 clones, roughly 70% being singletons. Germline assignment: CDR1 SEHNR and CDR2 FQNEAQ (reference sequence). V dropped 1 base and J dropped 0; count of bases not matched to a gene: 3. The CDR3 spans 15 residues. In its sample, this clone was seen once. The antigen remains unidentified. J is TRBJ2-7 and V is TRBV7-9; 7 positions agree with TRBD1. Material: PBMCs. The source is a human donor in good health. This CDR3 is CASSLGTGASYEQYF. The DNA of the CDR3 is TGTGCCAGCAGCTTAGGAACAGGGGCCTCCTACGAGCAGTACTTC.